What follows is one T cell receptor (beta chain) and its context. The antigen remains undetermined. These data are taken from a study of cytomegalovirus exposure and HLA in healthy donors. Study details: Researchers previously reported finding 90 million to 120 million unique TCR beta sequences from 150 million to 200 million T cells. Study outcomes and limitations: Follow-up analysis later connected one missense variant in DCLRE1C with trimming of TCR beta V- and J-genes. A few of the chains that were CMV-associated were confirmed in vitro to be specific for CMV antigens.

It was with 60 Vbeta and 13 Jbeta primers that the PCR ran. The repertoire was sequenced with immunoSEQ multiplex PCR; TCRdb's copy has only in-frame clones and lacks some. The data show more than 50,000 clones, 60% to 80% seen once. The V gene's germline CDR1 is SQVTM and CDR2 ANQGSEA. The V gene end was trimmed by 3 bases and the J gene end by 4 bases; junction bases not matched to a gene: 1. This CDR3 is 13 amino acids long. The receptor's source is a woman between 40 and 55 years old in good health and CMV-seropositive. This chain uses TRBV29-1 with TRBJ1-3, with 9 bases matching TRBD1. The sequencing sample was made of PBMCs. The CDR3 sequence is CSVEGQGGNTIYF. CDR3 DNA sequence: TGCAGCGTTGAGGGACAGGGCGGAAACACCATATATTTT.